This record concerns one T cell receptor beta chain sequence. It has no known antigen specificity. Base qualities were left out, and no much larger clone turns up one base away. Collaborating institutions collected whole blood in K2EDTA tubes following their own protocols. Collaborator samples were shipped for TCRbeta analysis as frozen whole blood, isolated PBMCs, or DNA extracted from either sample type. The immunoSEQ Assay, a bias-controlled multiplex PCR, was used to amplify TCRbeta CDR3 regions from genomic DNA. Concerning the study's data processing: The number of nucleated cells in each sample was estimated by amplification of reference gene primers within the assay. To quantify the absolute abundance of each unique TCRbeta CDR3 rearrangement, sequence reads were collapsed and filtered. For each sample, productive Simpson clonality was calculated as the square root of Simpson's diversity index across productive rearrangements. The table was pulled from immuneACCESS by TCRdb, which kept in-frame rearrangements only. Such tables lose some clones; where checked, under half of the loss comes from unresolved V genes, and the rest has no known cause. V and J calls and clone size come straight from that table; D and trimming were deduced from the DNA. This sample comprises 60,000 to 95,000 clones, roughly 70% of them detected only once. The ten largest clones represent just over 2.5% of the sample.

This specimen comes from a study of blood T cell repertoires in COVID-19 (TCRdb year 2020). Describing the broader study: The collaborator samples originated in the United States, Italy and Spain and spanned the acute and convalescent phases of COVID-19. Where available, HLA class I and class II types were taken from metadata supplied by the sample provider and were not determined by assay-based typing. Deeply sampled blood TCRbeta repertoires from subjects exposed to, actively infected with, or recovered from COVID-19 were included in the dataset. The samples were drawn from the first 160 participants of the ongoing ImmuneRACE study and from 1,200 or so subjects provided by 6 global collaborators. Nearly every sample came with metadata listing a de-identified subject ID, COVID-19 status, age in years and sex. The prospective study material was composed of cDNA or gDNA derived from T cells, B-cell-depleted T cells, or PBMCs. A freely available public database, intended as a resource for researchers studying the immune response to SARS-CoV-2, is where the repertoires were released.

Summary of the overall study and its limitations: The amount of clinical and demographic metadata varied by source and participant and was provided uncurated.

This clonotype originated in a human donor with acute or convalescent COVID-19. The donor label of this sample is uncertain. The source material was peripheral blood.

The CDR3 loop reads CASSPKGQGKVEAFF. Here is the DNA: TGTGCCAGCAGTCCGAAGGGACAGGGGAAAGTTGAAGCTTTCTTT. The chain employs TRBV28 and TRBJ1-1, and TRBD1 aligns with 10 junction nucleotides. The CDR3 contains 15 residues, cysteine and phenylalanine counted. Kept here is only the CDR3 DNA, which spans 45 bases and is read in frame from base 1. CDR1 is given as MDHEN and CDR2 as SYDVKM, both from the germline V gene. Here V drops 5 bases and J drops 7 bases, and the junction holds 10 bases not matched to any gene.